One sample yielded the 8 T cell receptor beta chains listed below, sequenced in a study of blood T cells in healthy people across ages. Combining a sample-barcoded 5' primer with a J-beta primer mix, a second PCR ran for about 7 to 12 cycles. TCRdb recomputed calls from the 5' RACE reads with MiXCR, one row per CDR3 protein. This sample yields 500,000 to 550,000 distinct CDR3 sequences, of which approximately 25% are seen a single time; 8.5% to 9.5% belongs to the top ten. These same records also appear under a second study, on T cells of mothers and their children.

The sequenced sample consisted of blood. The receptors shown here come from a boy aged 5-17 years in good health.

This clonotype was picked up a small number of times. The V and J genes are TRBV29-1 and TRBJ1-1; D not certain. Germline CDR1 SQVTM, CDR2 ANQGSEA. Between the trimmed V and J ends, which lost 2 bases and 0 bases, there was a span of 7 bases. The length of the CDR3 is 13 residues. In DNA form, the CDR3 reads TGCAGCGTTGAACCCGGTTTGAACACTGAAGCTTTCTTT. This encodes CSVEPGLNTEAFF. Using reference TRBV29-1 and TRBJ1-1 for the parts outside the CDR3, the full variable domain is SAVISQKPSRDICQRGTSLTIQCQVDSQVTMMFWYRQQPGQSLTLIATANQGSEATYESGFVIDKFPISRPNLTFSTLTVSNMSPEDSSIYLCSVEPGLNTEAFFGQGTRLTVV.

The V gene is TRBV4-1, the J gene TRBJ2-7; possibly TRBD1 or TRBD2 for D (5 bases each). The ends were cut back, 1 base at V and 3 bases at J, with 13 bases in the middle. Germline V lookup: CDR1 MGHRA, CDR2 YSYEKL. The CDR3 spans 15 residues. CDR3 bases: TGCGCCAGCAGCCAAGGTGGGGGAGAGGGCTACGAGCAGTACTTC. Protein product: CASSQGGGEGYEQYF.

In nucleotides, the CDR3 is TGTGCCAGCAGCTTTACTGGTCCAACCTACGAGCAGTACTTC. Amino acids: CASSFTGPTYEQYF. The V and J genes are TRBV7-2 and TRBJ2-7; no definite D call. Between the trimmed V and J ends, which lost 3 bases and 2 bases, there was a span of 11 bases. Germline CDR1 reads SGHTA; CDR2 reads FQGNSA. The CDR3 runs to 14 residues.

CDR3 nucleotides: TGTGCCAGCAGTAAGTGGAAGGGGTCGTATGGCTACACCTTC. This encodes CASSKWKGSYGYTF. The chain is built from TRBV6-5 and TRBJ1-2, with D perhaps matching TRBD1 (5 bases). V lost 5 bases and J 5 bases, leaving 15 bases between the germline ends. This CDR3 comprises 14 residues. Germline V gene data show CDR1 as MNHEY and CDR2 as SVGAGI.

The table lists this clonotype with a few counts. The rearrangement joins TRBV20-1 to TRBJ2-7, with D hard to call. Germline V gene data show CDR1 as DFQATT and CDR2 as SNEGSKA (reference sequence). Trimming took off 1 base at V and 0 bases at J, with 10 bases between the two ends. This CDR3 contains 14 residues. CDR3: CSARGRLNSYEQYF. Here the CDR3 DNA reads TGCAGTGCTAGAGGGCGCCTGAACTCCTACGAGCAGTACTTC.

This clonotype was seen more than once but under ten times. The chain joins TRBV7-8 to TRBJ1-3; no definite D call. Germline values: CDR1 SGHVS, CDR2 FQNEAQ. CDR3 length equals 14 residues. The V end was cut by 0 bases, the J end by 6 bases, with 9 bases between. The CDR3 sequence is CASSLAQSVNTIYF. Here the CDR3 DNA reads TGTGCCAGCAGCTTAGCTCAGTCCGTAAACACCATATATTTT. The full variable domain, in which reference TRBV7-8 and TRBJ1-3 provide the parts outside the CDR3, is GAGVSQSPRYKVAKRGQDVALRCDPISGHVSLFWYQQALGQGPEFLTYFQNEAQLDKSGLPSDRFFAERPEGSVSTLKIQRTQQEDSAVYLCASSLAQSVNTIYFGEGSWLTVV.

This clonotype was counted many times. The chain uses TRBV28 and TRBJ2-3, with TRBD2 identical over 7 bases. Losses at the gene ends were 6 bases for V and 5 bases for J; bases not matched to a gene: 11. The CDR3 length is 15 residues. CDR1 is MDHEN and CDR2 is SYDVKM in the germline V gene. Here the CDR3 reads CASRQLAPKGDTQYF. The CDR3 DNA sequence: TGTGCCAGCAGGCAACTAGCGCCTAAGGGAGATACGCAGTATTTT.

This clonotype was detected a few times. This chain uses TRBV15 with TRBJ2-2; D may correspond to TRBD1 or TRBD2 (5 bases each). Germline assignment: CDR1 LNHNV and CDR2 YYDKDF (reference sequence). The ends were cut back, 8 bases at V and 7 bases at J, with 17 bases in the middle. The CDR3 is made up of 14 amino acids. CDR3 residues: CATRTTLGDGELFF. CDR3 bases: TGTGCCACCCGCACGACGTTGGGGGACGGGGAGCTGTTTTTT. Full variable domain (missing parts from reference TRBV15 and TRBJ2-2): DAMVIQNPRYQVTQFGKPVTLSCSQTLNHNVMYWYQQKSSQAPKLLFHYYDKDFNNEADTPDNFQSRRPNTSFCFLDIRSPGLGDTAMYLCATRTTLGDGELFFGEGSRLTVL.